Listed below are T cell receptor beta chains from one sample, sequenced in a study of blood T cell repertoires in COVID-19. TCRdb's table, derived via immunoSEQ multiplex PCR, lists solely in-frame clones and lacks some. The sample carries some 100,000 clones, 85% to 95% recorded once. The sample taken for sequencing was peripheral blood. Every receptor here comes from a woman aged 60-75 years with active COVID-19. The CDR3 runs from the conserved cysteine through the conserved F or W. Each record gives: V gene, clone size, D gene, J gene, CDR3 DNA, CDR3 protein. A D gene is named only where the DNA matches it firmly. Clone size is stated in some rows and not others, as once, few, many or a class when expanded.

V: TRBV4-1; size: .; D: TRBD1; J: TRBJ1-2; DNA: TGCGCCAGCAGCCAACAACAGGGGAGCTACTATGGCTACACCTTC; CDR3: CASSQQQGSYYGYTF
V: TRBV4-3; size: .; D: .; J: TRBJ2-7; DNA: TGCGCCAGCAGCCAAGATTACAGCAGCTCCTACGAGCAGTACTTC; CDR3: CASSQDYSSSYEQYF
V: TRBV5-6; size: .; D: TRBD1; J: TRBJ2-7; DNA: TGTGCCAGCAGCGGGGACAGGGGTACGGGTGAGCAGTACTTC; CDR3: CASSGDRGTGEQYF
V: TRBV7-8; size: .; D: TRBD2; J: TRBJ2-1; DNA: TGTGCCAGCAGCTTTTCAGGACTAGCGGGGCCGGGTGAGCAGTTCTTC; CDR3: CASSFSGLAGPGEQFF
V: TRBV11-2; size: .; D: .; J: TRBJ2-1; DNA: TGTGCCAGCAGCACCGAGAGGAATGAGCAGTTCTTC; CDR3: CASSTERNEQFF
V: TRBV4-3; size: .; D: TRBD1; J: TRBJ1-4; DNA: TGCGCCAGCAGCGGAGGGACAGGGGGCTATGAAAAACTGTTTTTT; CDR3: CASSGGTGGYEKLFF
V: TRBV18; size: .; D: TRBD1; J: TRBJ1-3; DNA: TGTGCCAGCTCGACAGGGTCTGTTGGAAACACCATATATTTT; CDR3: CASSTGSVGNTIYF
V: TRBV5-6; size: .; D: TRBD2; J: TRBJ2-1; DNA: TGTGCCAGCCCCGGGCTAGCGGGACACGGCGACTACAATGAGCAGTTCTTC; CDR3: CASPGLAGHGDYNEQFF
V: TRBV5-1; size: .; D: TRBD2; J: TRBJ2-3; DNA: TGCGCCAGCAGCCGGGGCCGGACTAGCGGGGGGACGGCGGGCACAGATACGCAGTATTTT; CDR3: CASSRGRTSGGTAGTDTQYF
V: TRBV14; size: .; D: TRBD1; J: TRBJ2-7; DNA: TGTGCCAGCAGCTACGGACAGGGCGGGTACGAGCAGTACTTC; CDR3: CASSYGQGGYEQYF
V: TRBV18; size: .; D: .; J: TRBJ2-5; DNA: TGTGCCAGCTCACCAGGAGGTGGTGAGACCCAGTACTTC; CDR3: CASSPGGGETQYF
V: TRBV4-1; size: .; D: TRBD1; J: TRBJ2-5; DNA: TGCGCCAGCAGCCAAGAACAGGGGGCTAGACAAGAGACCCAGTACTTC; CDR3: CASSQEQGARQETQYF
V: TRBV24-1; size: .; D: .; J: TRBJ1-2; DNA: TGTGCCACCAGTGATACGACAGGTATCTATGGCTACACCTTC; CDR3: CATSDTTGIYGYTF
V: TRBV6-6; size: .; D: TRBD1; J: TRBJ2-2; DNA: TGTGCCAGCAGTCGGAGACAGGGGGCCTCCGGGGAGCTGTTTTTT; CDR3: CASSRRQGASGELFF
V: TRBV7-9; size: .; D: TRBD1; J: TRBJ2-1; DNA: TGTGCCAGCAGCTTAGTCGGACAGGGGGACCAGTTCTTC; CDR3: CASSLVGQGDQFF
V: TRBV2; size: .; D: TRBD2; J: TRBJ2-1; DNA: TGTGCCAGCAGTGGAGGCCCGATCCAGGGGAGCGGGGGGATCTACAATGAGCAGTTCTTC; CDR3: CASSGGPIQGSGGIYNEQFF
V: TRBV7-3; size: .; D: TRBD2; J: TRBJ2-1; DNA: TGTGCCAGCAGCTTAAGTACGGGAGGCAACAATGAGCAGTTCTTC; CDR3: CASSLSTGGNNEQFF
V: TRBV19; size: once; D: TRBD2; J: TRBJ2-1; DNA: TGTGCCAGTAGTATAACTAGCGGGACCTACAATGAGCAGTTCTTC; CDR3: CASSITSGTYNEQFF
V: TRBV7-3; size: .; D: .; J: TRBJ2-7; DNA: TGTGCCAGCAGCCCCCGGGGGAGCGCTACCTACGAGCAGTACTTC; CDR3: CASSPRGSATYEQYF
V: TRBV3-1/TRBV3-2; size: .; D: TRBD2; J: TRBJ2-1; DNA: TGTGCCAGCAGCCAAGGACTAGCGGGAGGTGGTGAGCAGTTCTTC; CDR3: CASSQGLAGGGEQFF
V: TRBV28; size: .; D: .; J: TRBJ2-5; DNA: TGTGCCAGCAGTTCGAAGCGGGTTGTCCAAGAGACCCAGTACTTC; CDR3: CASSSKRVVQETQYF
V: TRBV12-3/TRBV12-4; size: once; D: .; J: TRBJ1-1; DNA: TGTGCCAGCAGTCCTTCACAGGGTCAAGCTTTCTTT; CDR3: CASSPSQGQAFF
V: TRBV19; size: once; D: .; J: TRBJ1-3; DNA: TGTGCCAGTAGTCCAGATCGATTTGGACAGTCCTCTGGAAACACCATATATTTT; CDR3: CASSPDRFGQSSGNTIYF
V: TRBV29-1; size: .; D: .; J: TRBJ1-2; DNA: TGCAGCGTTGGTAAGGGAGACTATGGCTACACCTTC; CDR3: CSVGKGDYGYTF
V: TRBV6-1; size: .; D: TRBD1; J: TRBJ1-1; DNA: TGTGCCAGCAGTGAAAGGGCAGGGGGCGCGGGCACTGAAGCTTTCTTT; CDR3: CASSERAGGAGTEAFF
V: TRBV5-4; size: .; D: .; J: TRBJ2-2; DNA: TGTGCCAGCAGCCTTTGGCGCGGGGTGAACACCGGGGAGCTGTTTTTT; CDR3: CASSLWRGVNTGELFF
V: TRBV11-3; size: .; D: TRBD1; J: TRBJ2-7; DNA: TGTGCCAGCAGCTCAGGACAGGGCTCCTACGAGCAGTACTTC; CDR3: CASSSGQGSYEQYF
V: TRBV18; size: .; D: .; J: TRBJ1-1; DNA: TGTGCCAGCTCACCACCCCGAAGTCGGGAAGCTTTCTTT; CDR3: CASSPPRSREAFF
V: TRBV5-1; size: .; D: TRBD1; J: TRBJ1-5; DNA: TGCGCCAGCAGCTTGGGACAGGGCGGCAATCAGCCCCAGCATTTT; CDR3: CASSLGQGGNQPQHF
V: TRBV28; size: .; D: .; J: TRBJ2-1; DNA: TGTGCCAGCAGTCCCCCCAGACAGTACAATGAGCAGTTCTTC; CDR3: CASSPPRQYNEQFF
V: TRBV5-1; size: .; D: TRBD1; J: TRBJ1-3; DNA: TGCGCCAGCAGCCTTGGACAGGGAACGGTAGGAAACACCATATATTTT; CDR3: CASSLGQGTVGNTIYF
V: TRBV28; size: .; D: .; J: TRBJ1-2; DNA: TGTGCCAGCAGTTTGTTGACAGGAGACTATGGCTACACCTTC; CDR3: CASSLLTGDYGYTF
V: TRBV24-1; size: few; D: .; J: TRBJ2-3; DNA: TGTGCCACCAGTGATCCCCCGGCAGATACGCAGTATTTT; CDR3: CATSDPPADTQYF
V: TRBV11-2; size: .; D: TRBD1; J: TRBJ1-1; DNA: TGTGCCAGCAGCTTGGGACAGACCGTGAACACTGAAGCTTTCTTT; CDR3: CASSLGQTVNTEAFF
V: TRBV24-1; size: .; D: .; J: TRBJ1-5; DNA: TGTGCCACCAGACCAGATGGCAATCAGCCCCAGCATTTT; CDR3: CATRPDGNQPQHF
V: TRBV19; size: .; D: TRBD1; J: TRBJ1-2; DNA: TGTGCCAGTAGTCCTGGGACAGGACGCCAGATCTTCTATGGCTACACCTTC; CDR3: CASSPGTGRQIFYGYTF
V: TRBV9; size: .; D: .; J: TRBJ2-1; DNA: TGTGCCAGCAGCCCCCTGGGGGGTCCCAAGTTCTTC; CDR3: CASSPLGGPKFF
V: TRBV20-1; size: once; D: .; J: TRBJ2-7; DNA: TGCAGTGCTGGCGGTCGGACAGAGCAGTACTTC; CDR3: CSAGGRTEQYF
V: TRBV2; size: .; D: .; J: TRBJ1-5; DNA: TGTGCCAGCAGTGCACAGGGTGGTCAGCCCCAGCATTTT; CDR3: CASSAQGGQPQHF